The sequence of this T cell receptor beta chain was determined in a study of early T cells in non-severe SARS-CoV-2 infection. The germline V and J ends were trimmed by 4 bases and 4 bases, with 15 bases remaining between them. Germline CDR1 reads SGHAT; CDR2 reads FQDESV (reference sequence). CDR3 length: 15 amino acids. One entry per CDR3 protein, called by TCRdb with MiXCR from the 5' RACE reads. Here the sample spans some 81,000 distinct CDR3 sequences, roughly 16% being singletons. This clonotype was sampled from an adult who was a healthcare worker with PCR-confirmed SARS-CoV-2 infection or an uninfected control (not recorded which). The material sequenced was whole blood. The chain is built from TRBV11-1 and TRBJ2-3; D call uncertain. CDR3 sequence (DNA): TGTGCCAGCAGCTCCGGCTGGATGGGCGCAGATACGCAGTATTTT. Protein sequence: CASSSGWMGADTQYF.